These T cell receptor beta chains were read from a single sample in a study of T cell responses to AZD1222 COVID-19 vaccine. TCRdb's table, derived via immunoSEQ multiplex PCR, lists solely in-frame clones and lacks some. Of around 80,000 clones in the sample, around four fifths are singletons; the top ten hold approximately 1.3%. The starting material was peripheral blood, obtained 28 days after the second AZD1222 dose. The receptors were gathered from an adult who received the AZD1222 COVID-19 vaccine. The CDR3 runs from the conserved cysteine through the conserved F or W. Size is omitted from some rows. Given values are once, few, many or a class for expanded clones.

size	J	V	CDR3
-	TRBJ2-1	TRBV5-4	CASSLDWATYNEQFF
-	TRBJ2-2	TRBV6-1	CASSDNRITGELFF
-	TRBJ2-5	TRBV24-1	CATSDLRQGDQETQYF
few	TRBJ1-1	TRBV6-5	CASSYMRVTEAFF
-	TRBJ2-3	TRBV11-1	CASSPPQRGPQDTQYF
-	TRBJ2-3	TRBV27	CASSSRTSGSLTDTQYF
once	TRBJ1-1	TRBV30	CARKGQMNTEAFF
-	TRBJ2-1	TRBV19	CASSAFGGTYNEQFF
-	TRBJ1-5	TRBV19	CASSIVSYQPQHF
-	TRBJ1-2	TRBV6-5	CASSPTGTSNYGYTF
-	TRBJ2-1	TRBV11-2	CASSSRVSIGDEQFF
-	TRBJ1-3	TRBV18	CASSPLGFDSGNTIYF
-	TRBJ2-3	TRBV7-9	CASNLGLESTDTQYF
-	TRBJ1-2	TRBV15	CATSRDRNYGYTF
-	TRBJ2-1	TRBV5-1	CASSLGGTSYNEQFF
few	TRBJ2-2	TRBV6-4	CASSDSAANTGELFF
-	TRBJ2-7	TRBV6-5	CASRPVAGGNYEQYF
many	TRBJ2-2	TRBV7-3	CASSPTGGRAAGELFF
-	TRBJ2-3	TRBV7-2	CASSLAARADTQYF
-	TRBJ2-7	TRBV5-6	CASSYGVSGREQYF
-	TRBJ1-6	TRBV3-1/TRBV3-2	CASSQGQTHSPLHF
few	TRBJ2-1	TRBV27	CASSLPRQGDYNEQFF
-	TRBJ1-6	TRBV28	CASSSRTDNSPLHF
-	TRBJ1-2	TRBV6-5	CASSSRQDGGYTF
-	TRBJ1-5	TRBV3-1/TRBV3-2	CASSQEFGQGAQPQHF
-	TRBJ1-1	TRBV4-1	CASSQKKIAGLENTEAFF
-	TRBJ1-4	TRBV28	CASSSTGEKLFF
-	TRBJ2-2	TRBV5-1	CASSLPRGRGGELFF
once	TRBJ1-2	TRBV28	CASSFNYGYTF
-	TRBJ2-2	TRBV9	CASSVSGVGTGELFF
-	TRBJ2-7	TRBV7-9	CASSLGPGTTYEQYF
-	TRBJ2-2	TRBV7-3	CASSLDGTGELFF
-	TRBJ1-4	TRBV5-8	CASSSPGDNEKLFF